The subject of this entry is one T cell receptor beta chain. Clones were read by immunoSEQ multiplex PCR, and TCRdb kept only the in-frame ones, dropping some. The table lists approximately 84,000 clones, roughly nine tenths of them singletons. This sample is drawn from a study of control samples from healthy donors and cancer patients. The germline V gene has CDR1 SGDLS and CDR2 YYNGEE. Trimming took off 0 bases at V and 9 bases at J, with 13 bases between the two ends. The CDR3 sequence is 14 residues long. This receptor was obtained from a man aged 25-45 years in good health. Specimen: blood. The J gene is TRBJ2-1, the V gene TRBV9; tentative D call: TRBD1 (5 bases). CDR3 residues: CASSVESWGSEQFF. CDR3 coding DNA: TGTGCCAGCAGCGTAGAAAGTTGGGGCAGTGAGCAGTTCTTC.